These T cell receptor beta chains were read from a single sample in a study of patients and donors after allogeneic stem cell transplantation. TCRdb itself ran the RT-PCR reads through MiXCR, one entry per CDR3 protein. The data hold approximately 410,000 distinct CDR3 sequences, with 16% observed a single time. The specimen was blood, either unsorted or a sorted T cell fraction (not recorded which). The origin of the receptors is a human donor who was either an allogeneic HSCT recipient or a stem cell or donor lymphocyte infusion donor (not recorded which). It is not recorded whose cells these are; they may come from a transplant donor. Each CDR3 is given with its conserved first and last residue. The D gene is left open where the match is weak. Clone size is stated in some rows and not others, as once, few, many or a class when expanded.

V gene	clone size	J gene	CDR3 length	D gene	CDR3 DNA	CDR3 protein
TRBV27	.	TRBJ1-3	17	.	TGTGCCAGCAGCATTACCGGTATTCCGAGCTCTGGAAACACCATATATTTT	CASSITGIPSSGNTIYF
TRBV5-1	.	TRBJ2-7	15	.	TGCGCCAGCAGCTTGGTGGGGTTGACCTCCTACGAGCAGTACTTC	CASSLVGLTSYEQYF
TRBV15	.	TRBJ2-1	15	.	TGTGCCACCGGAGGCCGCGATTTACCCTACAATGAGCAGTTCTTC	CATGGRDLPYNEQFF
TRBV6-1	many	TRBJ1-4	14	.	TGTGCCAGCACCCGTCTCGAAGACGGCCTAGAGGTGTTTTTT	CASTRLEDGLEVFF
TRBV12-3/TRBV12-4	many	TRBJ1-2	14	TRBD1	TGTGCCAGCAGTTACACAGGGGAACCATATGGCTACACCTTC	CASSYTGEPYGYTF
TRBV2	few	TRBJ1-1	14	.	TGTGCCAGCCTGTATCGGGCCTTGAACACTGAAGCTTTCTTT	CASLYRALNTEAFF
TRBV11-2	few	TRBJ1-1	15	TRBD1	TGTGCCAGCAGCGCCCAGGACAGGGGAAACACTGAAGCTTTCTTT	CASSAQDRGNTEAFF
TRBV2	.	TRBJ1-2	15	TRBD1	TGTGCCAGCAGTGGCCCTGGGACAGGGGCCTATGGCTACACCTTC	CASSGPGTGAYGYTF
TRBV6-1	.	TRBJ2-3	17	TRBD1	TGTGCCAGCATCCTCAGACAGGGGCAGTCTGCCACAGATACGCAGTATTTT	CASILRQGQSATDTQYF
TRBV7-9	.	TRBJ2-2	17	TRBD2	TGTGCCAGCAGCTTAAGCGCGGGACTAGCGGACACCGGGGAGCTGTTTTTT	CASSLSAGLADTGELFF
TRBV7-3	few	TRBJ2-3	14	.	TGTGCCAGCAGCTTGGACGGGACCACAGATACGCAGTATTTT	CASSLDGTTDTQYF
TRBV5-1	many	TRBJ2-5	13	.	TGCGCCAGCAGGGGATCCCTGCGGGAGACCCAGTACTTC	CASRGSLRETQYF
TRBV29-1	once	TRBJ2-7	12	TRBD1	TGCAGCGGCCGGGACAGCTCCTACGAGCAGTACTTC	CSGRDSSYEQYF
TRBV4-2	few	TRBJ1-4	12	.	TGTGCCAGCAGCCAAGATCCTATCGGGCAGGTTTTT	CASSQDPIGQVF
TRBV3-1	.	TRBJ1-2	14	TRBD1	TGTGCCAGCAGCCGTACTCCGGGACAGGAAGGCTACACCTTC	CASSRTPGQEGYTF
TRBV30	.	TRBJ2-7	10	.	TGTGCCTGGGGAACCTACGAGCAGTACTTC	CAWGTYEQYF
TRBV7-7	.	TRBJ2-7	14	.	TGTGCCAGCAGCTTGAGGCTTGATTCCTACGAGCAGTACTTC	CASSLRLDSYEQYF
TRBV19	few	TRBJ2-7	15	TRBD2	TGTGCCAGTACCGATACGACTCTAGCGGGATACGAGCAGTACTTC	CASTDTTLAGYEQYF
TRBV7-6	few	TRBJ1-3	15	.	TGTGCCAGCAGCGCAGGGATTACCTCTGGAAACACCATATATTTT	CASSAGITSGNTIYF
TRBV24-1	.	TRBJ1-2	14	.	TGTGCCACCAGTGACCAGGGGTTGAGCTATGGCTACACCTTC	CATSDQGLSYGYTF
TRBV9	.	TRBJ2-1	13	.	TGTGCCAGCAGCGCCCCGGTCGGGACTGATCGAACCTTC	CASSAPVGTDRTF
TRBV12-3/TRBV12-4	.	TRBJ2-3	16	TRBD2	TGTGCCAGCAGTTTAACGGCGGGGGGGCTTGGAGATACGCAGTATTTT	CASSLTAGGLGDTQYF
TRBV5-1	many	TRBJ2-2	16	.	TGCGCCAGCAGCGTGCGTACCAACCAGAACACCGGGGAGCTGTTTTTT	CASSVRTNQNTGELFF
TRBV4-3	few	TRBJ2-7	15	.	TGCGCCAGCAGCGCAAGGCCTGAGGGATACTACGAGCAGTACTTC	CASSARPEGYYEQYF